This paragraph covers one T cell receptor beta chain sequence. The data were obtained in a study of control samples from healthy donors and cancer patients. Data came from immunoSEQ multiplex PCR; TCRdb stores just in-frame clones and leaves some out. The sample yields around 95,000 clones, roughly 90% seen once. The germline CDR1 and CDR2 sequences are LNHDA and SQIVND (reference sequence). V gave up 3 bases and J gave up 2 bases, with 15 bases separating them. CDR3 length: 16 residues. Sequencing used blood. The chain employs TRBV19 and TRBJ2-3; tentative D call: TRBD2 (6 bases). This TCR was sampled from a woman aged 45-65 years in good health. For the CDR3, the DNA is TGTGCCAGTAGTATTCGGTCGGAGGGATACACAGATACGCAGTATTTT. It translates to CASSIRSEGYTDTQYF.